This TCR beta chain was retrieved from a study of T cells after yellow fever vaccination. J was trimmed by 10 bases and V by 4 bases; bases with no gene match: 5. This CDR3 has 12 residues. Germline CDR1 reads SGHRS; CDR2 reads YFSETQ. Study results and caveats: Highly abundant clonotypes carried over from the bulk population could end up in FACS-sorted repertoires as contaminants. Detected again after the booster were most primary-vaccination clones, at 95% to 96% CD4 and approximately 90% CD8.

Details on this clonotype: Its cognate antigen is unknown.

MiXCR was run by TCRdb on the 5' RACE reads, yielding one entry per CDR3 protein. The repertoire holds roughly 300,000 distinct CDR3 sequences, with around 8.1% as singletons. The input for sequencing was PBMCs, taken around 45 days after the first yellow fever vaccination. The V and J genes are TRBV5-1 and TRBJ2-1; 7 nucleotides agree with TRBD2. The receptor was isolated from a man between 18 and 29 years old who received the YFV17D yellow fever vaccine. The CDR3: CASSQQAGEQFF. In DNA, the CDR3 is TGCGCCAGCAGCCAACAAGCGGGGGAGCAGTTCTTC.